The clone carrying this T cell receptor beta chain has a count of ten or more. These data originate in a study of T cells after yellow fever vaccination. The CDR3 covers 14 residues. CDR1 and CDR2 from the germline V gene are SGDLS and YYNGEE. The germline V and J ends were trimmed by 0 bases and 1 base, with 7 bases remaining between them. One entry per CDR3 protein, called by TCRdb with MiXCR from the 5' RACE reads. The sample shows 300,000 to 350,000 distinct CDR3 sequences, around 4.3% of them seen only once. The sequence derives from a man aged 18 to 30 who received the YFV17D yellow fever vaccine. The V and J genes are TRBV9 and TRBJ2-5; no firm D call. The source was PBMCs, collected 15 days after the yellow fever booster vaccination. The CDR3 loop reads CASSVDGSQETQYF. The CDR3 DNA reads as TGTGCCAGCAGCGTAGATGGGTCCCAAGAGACCCAGTACTTC.